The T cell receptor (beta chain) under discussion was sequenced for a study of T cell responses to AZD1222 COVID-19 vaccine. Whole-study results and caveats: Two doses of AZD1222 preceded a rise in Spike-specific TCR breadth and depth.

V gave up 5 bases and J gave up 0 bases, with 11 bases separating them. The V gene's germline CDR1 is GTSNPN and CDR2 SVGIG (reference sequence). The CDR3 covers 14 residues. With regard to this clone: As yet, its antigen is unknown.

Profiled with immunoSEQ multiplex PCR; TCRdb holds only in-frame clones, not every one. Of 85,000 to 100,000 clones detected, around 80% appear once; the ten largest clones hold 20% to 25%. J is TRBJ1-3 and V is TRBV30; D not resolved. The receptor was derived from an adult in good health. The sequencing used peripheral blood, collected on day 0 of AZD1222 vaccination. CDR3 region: CAWSPIVSGNTIYF. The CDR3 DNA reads TGTGCCTGGTCCCCGATAGTCTCTGGAAACACCATATATTTT.